This paragraph reports one T cell receptor beta chain. Its antigen is not known. This sample was taken from a study of blood T cells in healthy people across ages. This CDR3 is 15 amino acids long. V lost 6 bases to trimming and J lost 5 bases; unmatched junction nucleotides: 14. In germline, CDR1 is DFQATT, CDR2 SNEGSKA (reference sequence). A second PCR, run for roughly 7 to 12 cycles, used a sample-barcoded 5' primer plus a J-beta primer mix. One entry per CDR3 protein, called by TCRdb with MiXCR from the 5' RACE reads. The table shows 1,800,000 or so distinct CDR3 sequences, with around 40% occurring only once. Overall study findings and caveats: PBMCs left unsorted prevented a conclusive naive versus antigen-experienced comparison. As naive T cell percentage varied, TCR beta diversity correlated strongly with it.

Caucasian, healthy and from Russia, the donors were aged between about 6 and 90. Sequenced: blood. This receptor was obtained from a human donor in good health. The rearrangement joins TRBV20-1 to TRBJ2-3; 7 bases are shared with TRBD2. CDR3 sequence: CSASSERGEQDTQYF. DNA for the CDR3: TGCAGTGCGAGTTCGGAACGGGGGGAACAAGATACGCAGTATTTT.